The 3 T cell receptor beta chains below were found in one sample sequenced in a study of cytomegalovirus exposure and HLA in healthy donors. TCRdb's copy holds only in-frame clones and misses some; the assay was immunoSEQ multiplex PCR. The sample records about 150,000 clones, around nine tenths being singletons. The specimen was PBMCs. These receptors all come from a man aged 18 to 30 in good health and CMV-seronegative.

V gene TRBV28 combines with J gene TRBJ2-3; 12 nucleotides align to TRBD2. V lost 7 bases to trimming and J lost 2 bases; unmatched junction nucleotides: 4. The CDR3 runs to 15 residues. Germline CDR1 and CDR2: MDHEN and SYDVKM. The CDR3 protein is CASTSSGGDTDTQYF. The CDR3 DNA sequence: TGTGCCAGCACTTCTAGCGGGGGGGACACAGATACGCAGTATTTT.

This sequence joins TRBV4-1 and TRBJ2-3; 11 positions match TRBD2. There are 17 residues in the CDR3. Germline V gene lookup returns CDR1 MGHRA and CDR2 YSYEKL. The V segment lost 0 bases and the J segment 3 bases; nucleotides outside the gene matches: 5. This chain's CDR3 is CASSQEASSGRTDTQYF. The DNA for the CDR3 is TGCGCCAGCAGCCAAGAAGCGTCTAGCGGGAGGACAGATACGCAGTATTTT.

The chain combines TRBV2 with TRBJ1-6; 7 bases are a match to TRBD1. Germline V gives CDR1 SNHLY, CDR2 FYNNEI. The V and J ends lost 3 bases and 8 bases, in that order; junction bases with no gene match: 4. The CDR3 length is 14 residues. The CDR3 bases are TGTGCCAGCAGTGACCGGGACAGTTATTCACCCCTCCACTTT. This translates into CASSDRDSYSPLHF. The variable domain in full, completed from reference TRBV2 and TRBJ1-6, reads EPEVTQTPSHQVTQMGQEVILRCVPISNHLYFYWYRQILGQKVEFLVSFYNNEISEKSEIFDDQFSVERPDGSNFTLKIRSTKLEDSAMYFCASSDRDSYSPLHFGNGTRLTVT.